The present entry profiles one T cell receptor beta chain with its context. Authors' analysis steps: Nucleated cell number was recorded as an estimate derived from reference gene primer amplification. Assay used: immunoSEQ multiplex PCR; TCRdb lists only in-frame clones, some missing. V, J and clone size are taken as reported in that table, and D and trimming were inferred from the DNA itself. The sample holds under 250,000 clones, approximately 82% seen once. The sample is drawn from a study of blood T cell repertoires in COVID-19. Study information: Samples came from the United States, Italy and Spain, spanning acute and convalescent COVID-19.

The junction had 7 bases not matched to a gene; V was cut back by 1 base and J by 4 bases. Germline lookup yields CDR1 SGHTS and CDR2 YDEGEE. This CDR3 comprises 17 residues. The sample comprised peripheral blood. The clonotype originates from a woman aged 70-85 years with active or convalescent COVID-19. The chain carries TRBV5-8 and TRBJ2-2, with TRBD2 identical over 10 bases. CDR3 in amino acids: CASSLLAGTSVTGELFF. CDR3 sequence (DNA): TGTGCCAGCAGCTTGTTGGCCGGGACTAGCGTCACCGGGGAGCTGTTTTTT. The whole variable domain, filled in from reference TRBV5-8 and TRBJ2-2, reads EAGVTQSPTHLIKTRGQQATLRCSPISGHTSVYWYQQALGLGLQFLLWYDEGEERNRGNFPPRFSGRQFPNYSSELNVNALELEDSALYLCASSLLAGTSVTGELFFGEGSRLTVL.